Sequencing of this T cell receptor beta chain was carried out in a study of shared clonotypes between healthy human individuals. The CDR3 sequence is 14 residues long. Trimming took 4 bases from V and 6 from J, leaving 15 bases between them. Germline lookup yields CDR1 ENHRY and CDR2 SYGVKD. TCRdb's copy holds only in-frame clones and misses some; the assay was immunoSEQ multiplex PCR. The table has 650,000 to 700,000 clones, about nine tenths seen once; the top ten hold 34%. The specimen sequenced was memory CD8+ T cells from PBMCs. Documented subset: CD45RO+ cells pooled with CCR7-negative TemRA cells. The sequence was obtained from a man aged 18 to 30 in good health. Some clones in this sample may be carry-over from other donors' samples. This rearrangement joins TRBV10-3 to TRBJ1-2, with unresolved D. The CDR3 coding sequence is TGTGCCATCAGTGGAGGTGACCAGCTAGATGGCTACACCTTC. Protein product: CAISGGDQLDGYTF.